The 15 T cell receptor beta chains below all came from one sample that was sequenced in a study of cytomegalovirus exposure and HLA in healthy donors (dated by TCRdb to 2016 to 2017). Preparation of the library involved the immunoSEQ multiplex PCR assay. For the multiplex PCR, a mixture combining 60 forward primers for TCR Vbeta segments and 13 reverse primers for TCR Jbeta segments was used. The table was pulled from immuneACCESS by TCRdb, which kept in-frame rearrangements only. Such tables lose some clones; where checked, under half of the loss comes from unresolved V genes, and the rest has no known cause. The record for this sample contains 150,000 or so clones. Approximately 1.5% of the sample belongs to the ten largest clones. Material: PBMCs. The source of these receptors is a woman aged 45-59 years in good health and CMV-seronegative.

The chain carries TRBV2 and TRBJ1-1; TRBD1 might be the D (6 bases). CDR1 is SNHLY, CDR2 FYNNEI, per germline. Between the trimmed V and J ends, which lost 11 bases and 0 bases, there was a span of 19 bases. This CDR3 is built from 15 residues. For the CDR3, the DNA is TGTGCCCTCGTCCCGGGACAAGATATGAACACTGAAGCTTTCTTT. It translates to CALVPGQDMNTEAFF.

In the case of this clone: Its ends do not fully match the called genes, so a read error is possible. This chain links TRBV11-2 with TRBJ2-7; D is undetermined. Per germline, CDR1 SGHAT and CDR2 FQNNGV. The CDR3 length is 13 residues. In nucleotides, the CDR3 is TGTGCCAGCAGCTTAGATCACACGACATCCCCTGTCTTC. This gives the protein CASSLDHTTSPVF.

This chain links TRBV18 with TRBJ2-5; TRBD2 agrees at 7 bases. V lost 2 bases to trimming and J lost 3 bases; unmatched junction nucleotides: 15. The CDR3 has 18 residues. Germline CDR1 is KGHSH and CDR2 is LQKENI. The CDR3 DNA is TGTGCCAGCTCACCAGTCGCGGGGGAACTATTGTCCAAAGAGACCCAGTACTTC. Protein product: CASSPVAGELLSKETQYF.

The V gene is TRBV2, the J gene TRBJ2-5, with 7 bases aligning to TRBD2. The closer fit of TRBJ2-7 to the DNA end suggests the J call may be wrong. The CDR3 is made up of 12 amino acids. In germline, CDR1 is SNHLY, CDR2 FYNNEI. The CDR3 nucleotides are TGTGCCAGCCCCGGGACTAATTACGAGCAGTACTTC. It specifies CASPGTNYEQYF.

The rearrangement links TRBV11-3 to TRBJ2-4, with D unclear. Germline lookup yields CDR1 SGHNT and CDR2 YENEEA. The CDR3 extends over 11 amino acids. V was clipped by 2 bases and J by 8 bases, with 4 bases between them. The CDR3 DNA follows: TGTGCCAGCAGCTTACGGGACATTCAGTACTTC. Encoded protein: CASSLRDIQYF. Based on the CDR3 plus reference TRBV11-3 and TRBJ2-4, the full variable domain is EAGVVQSPRYKIIEKKQPVAFWCNPISGHNTLYWYLQNLGQGPELLIRYENEEAVDDSQLPKDRFSAERLKGVDSTLKIQPAELGDSAVYLCASSLRDIQYFGAGTRLSVL.

The V call is TRBV5-1, the J call TRBJ2-7; 7 nucleotides match TRBD1. The V segment lost 4 bases and the J segment 0 bases; nucleotides outside the gene matches: 4. Per germline, CDR1 SGHRS and CDR2 YFSETQ. The CDR3 has 14 residues. The CDR3 DNA is TGCGCCAGCAGCCCGGGACAGCTCTCCTACGAGCAGTACTTC. Residues: CASSPGQLSYEQYF.

The rearrangement joins TRBV30 to TRBJ2-5; 7 bases are shared with TRBD1. Germline V gene data show CDR1 as GTSNPN and CDR2 as SVGIG (reference sequence). This CDR3 region has 16 residues. The junction had 16 bases not matched to a gene; V was cut back by 5 bases and J by 4 bases. This CDR3 is CAWSFLRGQRRETQYF. The DNA for the CDR3 is TGTGCCTGGTCCTTTCTCCGGGGACAGCGTAGAGAGACCCAGTACTTC.

The rearrangement joins TRBV27 to TRBJ1-1, with D tentatively TRBD1 (5 bases). This CDR3 comprises 14 residues. Between the trimmed V and J ends, which lost 6 bases and 5 bases, there was a span of 16 bases. Germline CDR1 is MNHEY and CDR2 is SMNVEV (reference sequence). The DNA for the CDR3 is TGTGCCAGCAGCTTAACCCGGGGGGGGACTGAAGCTTTCTTT. Translated: CASSLTRGGTEAFF.

V usage is TRBV9 and J usage is TRBJ2-5; 8 bases are shared with TRBD2. The CDR3 contains 14 residues. Per germline, CDR1 SGDLS and CDR2 YYNGEE. J gave up 7 bases and V 4 bases, and 9 bases lay outside the gene matches. As DNA, the CDR3 is TGTGCCAGCAGCCCCGGGGGGGCCCAGGGGACCCAGTACTTC. Translating it yields CASSPGGAQGTQYF. Complete variable domain (other parts from reference TRBV9 and TRBJ2-5): DSGVTQTPKHLITATGQRVTLRCSPRSGDLSVYWYQQSLDQGLQFLIQYYNGEERAKGNILERFSAQQFPDLHSELNLSSLELGDSALYFCASSPGGAQGTQYFGPGTRLLVL.

The chain links TRBV11-2 to TRBJ1-1; no firm D call. The V gene lost 2 bases and the J gene lost 6 bases, with 7 bases spanning the gap. CDR3 size: 12 residues. The germline CDR1 and CDR2 sequences are SGHAT and FQNNGV. The CDR3 DNA is TGTGCCAGCAGCTTATCACAGTCTGAAGCTTTCTTT. It codes for CASSLSQSEAFF.

The CDR3 coding sequence is TGTGCCAGCAGCTTAAATGGCCGCGGGGGGACCTCGGAGACCCAGTACTTC. Amino acid sequence: CASSLNGRGGTSETQYF. This sequence joins TRBV13 and TRBJ2-5; 8 bases match TRBD2. The length of the CDR3 is 17 residues. CDR1 PRHDT and CDR2 FYEKMQ come from the germline V gene (reference sequence). V lost 2 bases, J lost 5 bases, and 13 bases stayed unmatched.

The rearrangement joins TRBV28 to TRBJ2-1; TRBD2 agrees at 8 bases. With 6 bases clipped from V and 6 bases from J, the junction kept 7 bases outside the gene matches. The CDR3 spans 14 residues. CDR1 MDHEN and CDR2 SYDVKM come from the germline V gene. In DNA, the CDR3 is TGTGCCAGCAGGACGGGAGGGCCAAGCAATGAGCAGTTCTTC. This gives the protein CASRTGGPSNEQFF. Full variable domain (rest looked up from reference TRBV28 and TRBJ2-1): DVKVTQSSRYLVKRTGEKVFLECVQDMDHENMFWYRQDPGLGLRLIYFSYDVKMKEKGDIPEGYSVSREKKERFSLILESASTNQTSMYLCASRTGGPSNEQFFGPGTRLTVL.

The chain couples TRBV5-8 to TRBJ2-7; 9 bases match TRBD1. Germline values: CDR1 SGHTS, CDR2 YDEGEE. The CDR3 contains 15 residues. The V and J ends lost 0 bases and 5 bases, in that order; junction bases with no gene match: 6. In DNA form, the CDR3 reads TGTGCCAGCAGCTTGGGACAGGGGGTCAACGACGAGCAGTACTTC. Amino acids: CASSLGQGVNDEQYF.

The DNA for the CDR3 is TGTGCCAGCAGCTTAGGGTCAGATAATGAAAAACTGTTTTTT. Its translation: CASSLGSDNEKLFF. The chain couples TRBV13 to TRBJ1-4; D gene unclear. Germline assignment: CDR1 PRHDT and CDR2 FYEKMQ (reference sequence). The CDR3 extends over 14 amino acids. The V end lost 0 bases, the J end lost 4 bases, and 6 bases lay between the germline ends.

This chain links TRBV18 with TRBJ1-2, with 9 bases aligning to TRBD1. The V segment lost 4 bases and the J segment 3 bases; nucleotides outside the gene matches: 0. The CDR3 is made up of 13 amino acids. Germline-derived CDR1 and CDR2 are KGHSH and LQKENI. In DNA, the CDR3 is TGTGCCAGCTCACGGACAGGGGACTATGGCTACACCTTC. Translated: CASSRTGDYGYTF.